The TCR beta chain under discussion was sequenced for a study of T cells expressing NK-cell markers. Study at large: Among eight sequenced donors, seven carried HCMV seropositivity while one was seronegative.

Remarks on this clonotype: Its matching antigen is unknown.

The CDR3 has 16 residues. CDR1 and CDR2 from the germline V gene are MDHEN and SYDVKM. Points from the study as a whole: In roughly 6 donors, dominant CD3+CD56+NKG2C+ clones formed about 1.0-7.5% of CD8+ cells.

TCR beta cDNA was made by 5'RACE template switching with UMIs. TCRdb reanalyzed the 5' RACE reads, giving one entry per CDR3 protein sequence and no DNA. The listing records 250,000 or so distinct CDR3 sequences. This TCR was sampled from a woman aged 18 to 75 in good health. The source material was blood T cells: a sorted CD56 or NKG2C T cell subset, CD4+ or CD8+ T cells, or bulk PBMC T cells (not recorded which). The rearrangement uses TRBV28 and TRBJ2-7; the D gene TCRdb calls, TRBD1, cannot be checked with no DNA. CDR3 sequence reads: CASSRGGRGPLYEQYF.